This T cell receptor (beta chain) was captured in a study of control samples from healthy donors and cancer patients. Germline assignment: CDR1 SEHNR and CDR2 FQNEAQ (reference sequence). V lost 0 bases and J lost 2, with 13 bases in between. The CDR3 length is 16 residues. Profiling relied on immunoSEQ multiplex PCR, and the TCRdb table lists in-frame clones only, not all of them. Among more than 100,000 clones listed, about nine tenths were seen once. This sequence was found in a woman between 18 and 29 years old in good health. The specimen was blood. The V call is TRBV7-9, the J call TRBJ1-1; D call uncertain. The CDR3 DNA follows: TGTGCCAGCAGCTTAGCGCGGGTTTTAGCCAACACTGAAGCTTTCTTT. It yields the protein CASSLARVLANTEAFF. Combining the CDR3 with reference TRBV7-9 and TRBJ1-1 gives the whole variable domain DTGVSQNPRHKITKRGQNVTFRCDPISEHNRLYWYRQTLGQGPEFLTYFQNEAQLEKSRLLSDRFSAERPKGSFSTLEIQRTEQGDSAMYLCASSLARVLANTEAFFGQGTRLTVV.